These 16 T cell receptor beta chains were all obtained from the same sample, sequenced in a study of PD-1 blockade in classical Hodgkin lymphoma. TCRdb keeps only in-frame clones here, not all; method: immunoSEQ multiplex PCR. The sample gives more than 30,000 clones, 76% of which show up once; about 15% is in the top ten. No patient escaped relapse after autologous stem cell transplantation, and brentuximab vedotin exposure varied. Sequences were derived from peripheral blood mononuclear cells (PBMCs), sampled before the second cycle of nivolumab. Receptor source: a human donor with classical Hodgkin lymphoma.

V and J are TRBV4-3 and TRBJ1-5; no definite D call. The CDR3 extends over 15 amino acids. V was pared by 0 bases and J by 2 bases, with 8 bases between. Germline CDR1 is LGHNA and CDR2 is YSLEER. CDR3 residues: CASSQERVGNQPQHF. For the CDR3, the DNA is TGCGCCAGCAGCCAAGAGAGGGTGGGCAATCAGCCCCAGCATTTT.

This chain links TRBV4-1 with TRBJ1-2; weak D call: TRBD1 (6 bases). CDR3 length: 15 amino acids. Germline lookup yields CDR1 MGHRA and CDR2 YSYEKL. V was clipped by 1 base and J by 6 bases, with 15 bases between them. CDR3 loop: CASSQAPGVSDGYTF. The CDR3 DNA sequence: TGCGCCAGCAGCCAAGCTCCAGGGGTCTCGGATGGCTACACCTTC.

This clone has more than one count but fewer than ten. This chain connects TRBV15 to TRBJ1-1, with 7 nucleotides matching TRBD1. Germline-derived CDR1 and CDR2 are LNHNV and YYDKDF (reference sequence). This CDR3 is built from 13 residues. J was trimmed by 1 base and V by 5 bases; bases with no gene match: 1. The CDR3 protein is CATSWDRNTEAFF. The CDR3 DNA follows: TGTGCCACCAGCTGGGACAGGAACACTGAAGCTTTCTTT.

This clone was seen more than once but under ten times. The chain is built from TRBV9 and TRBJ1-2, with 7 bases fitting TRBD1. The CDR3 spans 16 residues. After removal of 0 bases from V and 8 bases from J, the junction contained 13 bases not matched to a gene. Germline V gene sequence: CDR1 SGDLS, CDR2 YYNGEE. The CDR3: CASSVGGTDSNLGYTF. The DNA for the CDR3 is TGTGCCAGCAGCGTAGGAGGGACAGACTCTAATTTGGGCTACACCTTC.

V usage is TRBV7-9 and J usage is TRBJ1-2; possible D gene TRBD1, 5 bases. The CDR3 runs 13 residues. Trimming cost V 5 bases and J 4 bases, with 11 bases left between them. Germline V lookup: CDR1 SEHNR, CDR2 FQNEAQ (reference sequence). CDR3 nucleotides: TGTGCCAGCAGCCTCGGGACCGCCTATGGCTACACCTTC. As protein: CASSLGTAYGYTF.

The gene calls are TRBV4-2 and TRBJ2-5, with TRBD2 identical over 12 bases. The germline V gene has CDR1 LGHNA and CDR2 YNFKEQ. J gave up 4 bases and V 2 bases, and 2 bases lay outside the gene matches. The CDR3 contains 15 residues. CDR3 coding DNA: TGTGCCAGCAGCCAACCTAGCGGGAGGGGAGAGACCCAGTACTTC. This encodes CASSQPSGRGETQYF.

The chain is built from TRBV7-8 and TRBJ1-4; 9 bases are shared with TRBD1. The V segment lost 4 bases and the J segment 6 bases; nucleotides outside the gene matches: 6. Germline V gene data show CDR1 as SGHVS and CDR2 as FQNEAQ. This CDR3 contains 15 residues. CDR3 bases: TGTGCCAGCAGCTGGGGACAGGGATCGGATGAAAAACTGTTTTTT. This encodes CASSWGQGSDEKLFF.

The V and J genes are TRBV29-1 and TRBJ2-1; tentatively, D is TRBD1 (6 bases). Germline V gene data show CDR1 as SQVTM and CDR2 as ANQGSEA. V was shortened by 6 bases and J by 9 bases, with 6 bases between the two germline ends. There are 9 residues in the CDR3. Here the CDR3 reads CSVGGEQFF. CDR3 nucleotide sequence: TGCAGCGTAGGGGGTGAGCAGTTCTTC.

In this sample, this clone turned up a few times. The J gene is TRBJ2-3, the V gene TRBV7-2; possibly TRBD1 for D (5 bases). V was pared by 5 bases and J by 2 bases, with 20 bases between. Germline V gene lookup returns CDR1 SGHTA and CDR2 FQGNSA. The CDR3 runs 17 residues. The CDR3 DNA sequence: TGTGCCAGCAGCCCGCGAACAGGAAGGGGATACACAGATACGCAGTATTTT. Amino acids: CASSPRTGRGYTDTQYF.

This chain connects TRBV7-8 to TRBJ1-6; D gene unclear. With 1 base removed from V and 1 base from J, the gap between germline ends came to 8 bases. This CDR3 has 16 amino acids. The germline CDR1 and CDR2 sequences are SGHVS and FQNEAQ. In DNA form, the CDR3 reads TGTGCCAGCAGCTTAGGGGGAAGGTCCTATAATTCACCCCTCCACTTT. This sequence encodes CASSLGGRSYNSPLHF.

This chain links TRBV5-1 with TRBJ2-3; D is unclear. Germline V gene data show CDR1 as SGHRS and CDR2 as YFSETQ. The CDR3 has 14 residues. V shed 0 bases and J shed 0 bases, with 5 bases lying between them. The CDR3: CASSLGPSTDTQYF. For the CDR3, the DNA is TGCGCCAGCAGCTTGGGTCCGAGCACAGATACGCAGTATTTT.

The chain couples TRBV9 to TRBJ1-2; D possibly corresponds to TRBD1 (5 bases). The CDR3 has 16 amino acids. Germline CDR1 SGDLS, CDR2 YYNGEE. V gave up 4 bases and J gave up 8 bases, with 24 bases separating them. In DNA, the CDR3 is TGTGCCAGCAGCTCTCAGGGTACCGTGGGTGTTTTGGGCTACACCTTC. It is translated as CASSSQGTVGVLGYTF. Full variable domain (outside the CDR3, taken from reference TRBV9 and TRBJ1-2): DSGVTQTPKHLITATGQRVTLRCSPRSGDLSVYWYQQSLDQGLQFLIQYYNGEERAKGNILERFSAQQFPDLHSELNLSSLELGDSALYFCASSSQGTVGVLGYTFGSGTRLTVV.

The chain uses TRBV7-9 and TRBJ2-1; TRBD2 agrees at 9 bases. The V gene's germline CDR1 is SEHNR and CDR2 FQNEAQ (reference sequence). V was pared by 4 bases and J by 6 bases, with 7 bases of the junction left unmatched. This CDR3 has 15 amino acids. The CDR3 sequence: CASSSGLATRNEQFF. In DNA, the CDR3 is TGTGCCAGCAGCTCGGGACTAGCTACACGCAATGAGCAGTTCTTC.

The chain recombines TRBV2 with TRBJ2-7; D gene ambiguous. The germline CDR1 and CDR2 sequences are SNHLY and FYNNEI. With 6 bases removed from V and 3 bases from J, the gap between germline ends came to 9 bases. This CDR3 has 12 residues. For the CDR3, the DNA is TGTGCCAGCAGACGGACCGACTACGAGCAGTACTTC. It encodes CASRRTDYEQYF.

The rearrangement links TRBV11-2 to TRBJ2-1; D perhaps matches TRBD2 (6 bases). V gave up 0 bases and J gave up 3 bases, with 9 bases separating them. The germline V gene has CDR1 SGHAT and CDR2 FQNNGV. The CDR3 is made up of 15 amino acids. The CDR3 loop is CASSLEAGYYNEQFF. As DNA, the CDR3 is TGTGCCAGCAGCTTAGAGGCGGGGTACTACAATGAGCAGTTCTTC.

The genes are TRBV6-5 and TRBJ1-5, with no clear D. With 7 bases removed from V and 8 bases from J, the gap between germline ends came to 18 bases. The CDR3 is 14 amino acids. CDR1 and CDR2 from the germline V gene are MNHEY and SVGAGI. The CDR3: CASTPRRAEEPQHF. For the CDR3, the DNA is TGTGCCAGCACCCCCCGGCGGGCTGAGGAGCCCCAGCATTTT.